The T cell receptor beta chain under discussion was sequenced for a study of PD-1 blockade in classical Hodgkin lymphoma. General study points: Reasons behind the repertoire differences stay unclear, perhaps disease activity or earlier therapy. Reports described newly diagnosed patients as having lower baseline TCR diversity than healthy donors.

Germline V gives CDR1 SGHKS, CDR2 YYEKEE (reference sequence). The CDR3 is made up of 12 amino acids. V dropped 4 bases and J dropped 4; count of bases not matched to a gene: 1. Comments on this clone: Its cognate antigen is unknown.

Regarding time point: newly diagnosed, previously untreated cHL patient sample. The comparison group had newly diagnosed, previously untreated classical Hodgkin lymphoma. Here immunoSEQ multiplex PCR was the method, and the copy in TCRdb shows in-frame clones only, minus some. In the table there are tens of thousands of clones, approximately 91% of which are singletons. V gene TRBV5-5 combines with J gene TRBJ1-2; 7 positions match TRBD1. This TCR was recovered from a human donor with classical Hodgkin lymphoma. The sample was peripheral blood mononuclear cells (PBMCs). The CDR3 loop reads CASSRDSYGYTF. CDR3 nucleotide sequence: TGTGCCAGCAGCAGGGACAGCTATGGCTACACCTTC.